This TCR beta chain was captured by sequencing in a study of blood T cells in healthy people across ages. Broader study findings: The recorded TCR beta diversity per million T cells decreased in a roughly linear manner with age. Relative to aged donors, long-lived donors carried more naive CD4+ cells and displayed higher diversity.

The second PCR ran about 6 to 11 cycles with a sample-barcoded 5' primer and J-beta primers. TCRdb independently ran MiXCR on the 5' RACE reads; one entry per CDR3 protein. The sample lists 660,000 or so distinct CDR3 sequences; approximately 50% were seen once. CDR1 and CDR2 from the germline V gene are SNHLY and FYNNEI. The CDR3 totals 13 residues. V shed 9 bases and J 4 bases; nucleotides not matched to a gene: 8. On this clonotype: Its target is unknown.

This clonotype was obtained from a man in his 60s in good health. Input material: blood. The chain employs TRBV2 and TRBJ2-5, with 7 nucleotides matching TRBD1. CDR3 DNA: TGTGCCAGGGGGGACAGCTACGGAGAGACCCAGTACTTC. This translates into CARGDSYGETQYF.